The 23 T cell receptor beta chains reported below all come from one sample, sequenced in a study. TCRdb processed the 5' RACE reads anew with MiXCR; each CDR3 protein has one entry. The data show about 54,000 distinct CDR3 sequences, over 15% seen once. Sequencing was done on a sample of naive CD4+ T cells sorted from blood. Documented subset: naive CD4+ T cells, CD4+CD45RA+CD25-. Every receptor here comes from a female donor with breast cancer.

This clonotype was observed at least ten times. The CDR3 DNA reads TGTGCCAGTAGGTCCCCAGGTACCGGGGAGCTGTTTTTT. It encodes CASRSPGTGELFF. This chain connects TRBV12-3 or TRBV12-4 to TRBJ2-2; D uncertain. The CDR3 has 13 amino acids. The V and J ends lost 9 bases and 5 bases respectively, with 13 bases between them.

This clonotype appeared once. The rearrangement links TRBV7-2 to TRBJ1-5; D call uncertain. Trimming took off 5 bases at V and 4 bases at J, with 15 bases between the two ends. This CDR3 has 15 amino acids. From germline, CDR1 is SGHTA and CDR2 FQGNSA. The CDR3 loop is CASSLLLMGNQPQHF. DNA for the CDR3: TGTGCCAGCAGCCTTCTTCTTATGGGGAATCAGCCCCAGCATTTT.

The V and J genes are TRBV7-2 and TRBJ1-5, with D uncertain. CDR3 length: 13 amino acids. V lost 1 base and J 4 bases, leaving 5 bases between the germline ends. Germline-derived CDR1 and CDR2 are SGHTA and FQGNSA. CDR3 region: CASSLDANQPQHF. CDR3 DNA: TGTGCCAGCAGCTTAGATGCGAATCAGCCCCAGCATTTT.

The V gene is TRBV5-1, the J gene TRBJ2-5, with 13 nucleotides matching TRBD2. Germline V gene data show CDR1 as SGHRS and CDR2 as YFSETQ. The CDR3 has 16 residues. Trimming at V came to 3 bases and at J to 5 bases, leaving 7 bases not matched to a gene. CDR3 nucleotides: TGCGCCAGCAGCTGGACTAGCGGGAGTGGTCTGGAGACCCAGTACTTC. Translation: CASSWTSGSGLETQYF.

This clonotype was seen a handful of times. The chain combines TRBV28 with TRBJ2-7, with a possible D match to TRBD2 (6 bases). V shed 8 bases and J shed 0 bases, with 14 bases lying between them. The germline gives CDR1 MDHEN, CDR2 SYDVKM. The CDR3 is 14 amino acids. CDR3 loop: CASRPGDPSYEQYF. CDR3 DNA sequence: TGTGCCAGCCGCCCGGGGGACCCCTCCTACGAGCAGTACTTC.

The CDR3, as DNA: TGTGCCAGCAGTTTAGTAACCTCCACGGGTGGCTACACCTTC. This codes for CASSLVTSTGGYTF. The chain is built from TRBV12-3 or TRBV12-4 and TRBJ1-2; D not certain. The CDR3 contains 14 residues. The V end was cut by 1 base, the J end by 7 bases, with 13 bases between.

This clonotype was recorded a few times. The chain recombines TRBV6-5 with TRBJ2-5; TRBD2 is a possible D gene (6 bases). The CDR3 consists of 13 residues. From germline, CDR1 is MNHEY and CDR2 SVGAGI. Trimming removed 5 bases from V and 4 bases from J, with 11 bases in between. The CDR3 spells CASSPREVETQYF. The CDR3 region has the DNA TGTGCCAGCAGTCCTAGGGAGGTAGAGACCCAGTACTTC.

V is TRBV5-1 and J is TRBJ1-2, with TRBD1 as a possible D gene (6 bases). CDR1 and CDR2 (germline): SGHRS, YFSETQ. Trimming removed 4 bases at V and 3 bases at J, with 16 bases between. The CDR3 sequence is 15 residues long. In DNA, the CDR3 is TGCGCCAGCAGCACCTCCAGGGGCGCCTACTATGGCTACACCTTC. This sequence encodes CASSTSRGAYYGYTF. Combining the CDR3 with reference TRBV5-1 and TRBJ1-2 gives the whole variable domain KAGVTQTPRYLIKTRGQQVTLSCSPISGHRSVSWYQQTPGQGLQFLFEYFSETQRNKGNFPGRFSGRQFSNSRSEMNVSTLELGDSALYLCASSTSRGAYYGYTFGSGTRLTVV.

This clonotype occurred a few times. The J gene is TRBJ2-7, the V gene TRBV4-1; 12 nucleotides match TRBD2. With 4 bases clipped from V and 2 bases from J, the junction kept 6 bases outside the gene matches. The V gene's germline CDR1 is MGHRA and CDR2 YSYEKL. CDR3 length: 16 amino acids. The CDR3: CASSPSLAGGPYEQYF. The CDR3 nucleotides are TGCGCCAGCAGCCCTTCACTAGCGGGAGGCCCCTACGAGCAGTACTTC.

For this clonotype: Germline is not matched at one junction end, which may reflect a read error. The CDR3 nucleotides are TGCGCCAGCAACTTGGCCGCTAGGGTAACCTACGAGCAGTACTTC. Protein: CASNLAARVTYEQYF. This rearrangement joins TRBV5-1 to TRBJ2-7; D not certain. The CDR3 consists of 15 residues. The V gene's germline CDR1 is SGHRS and CDR2 YFSETQ.

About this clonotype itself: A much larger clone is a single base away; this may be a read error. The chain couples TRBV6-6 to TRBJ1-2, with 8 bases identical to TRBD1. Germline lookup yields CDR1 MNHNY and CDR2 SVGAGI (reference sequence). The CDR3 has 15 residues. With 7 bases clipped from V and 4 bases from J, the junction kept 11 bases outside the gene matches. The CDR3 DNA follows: TGTGCCAGCACTCCTCGGACAGGGTGTGGCTATGGCTACACCTTC. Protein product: CASTPRTGCGYGYTF.

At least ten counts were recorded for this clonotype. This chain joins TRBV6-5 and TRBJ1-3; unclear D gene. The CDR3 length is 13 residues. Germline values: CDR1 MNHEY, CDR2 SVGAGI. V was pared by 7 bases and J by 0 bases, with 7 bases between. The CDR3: CASKRFSGNTIYF. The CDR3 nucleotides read TGTGCCAGCAAACGCTTCTCTGGAAACACCATATATTTT.

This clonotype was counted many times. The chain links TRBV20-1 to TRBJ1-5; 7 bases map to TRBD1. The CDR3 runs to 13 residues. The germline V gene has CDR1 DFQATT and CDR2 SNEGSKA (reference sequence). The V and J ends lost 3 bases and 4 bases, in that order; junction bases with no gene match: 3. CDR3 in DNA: TGCAGTGCTAGTGACAGGGCTAATCAGCCCCAGCATTTT. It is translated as CSASDRANQPQHF.

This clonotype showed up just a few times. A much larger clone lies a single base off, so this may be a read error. CDR3 amino acids: CASSPPGADEQHF. CDR3 bases: TGTGCCAGCAGTCCCCCCGGGGCGGACGAGCAGCACTTC. This chain uses TRBV6-5 with TRBJ2-7, with D tentatively TRBD1 or TRBD2 (5 bases each). CDR3 length equals 13 residues. The germline V gene encodes CDR1 MNHEY and CDR2 SVGAGI.

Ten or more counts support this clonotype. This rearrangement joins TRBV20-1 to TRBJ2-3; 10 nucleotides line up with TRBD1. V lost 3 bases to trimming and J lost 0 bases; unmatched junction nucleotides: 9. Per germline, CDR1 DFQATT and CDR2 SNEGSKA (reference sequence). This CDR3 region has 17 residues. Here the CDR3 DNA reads TGCAGTGCTAGCCTGGACAGGGGGTATACCAGCACAGATACGCAGTATTTT. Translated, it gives CSASLDRGYTSTDTQYF.

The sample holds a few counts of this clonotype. The CDR3 region is CASSGQALRETQYF. The DNA for the CDR3 is TGTGCCAGTAGTGGGCAGGCCCTTCGGGAGACCCAGTACTTC. The rearrangement links TRBV19 to TRBJ2-5, with unresolved D. V was shortened by 5 bases and J by 5 bases, with 15 bases between the two germline ends. CDR3 size: 14 residues. Germline-derived CDR1 and CDR2 are LNHDA and SQIVND (reference sequence). Filled out from reference TRBV19 and TRBJ2-5, the complete variable domain reads DGGITQSPKYLFRKEGQNVTLSCEQNLNHDAMYWYRQDPGQGLRLIYYSQIVNDFQKGDIAEGYSVSREKKESFPLTVTSAQKNPTAFYLCASSGQALRETQYFGPGTRLLVL.

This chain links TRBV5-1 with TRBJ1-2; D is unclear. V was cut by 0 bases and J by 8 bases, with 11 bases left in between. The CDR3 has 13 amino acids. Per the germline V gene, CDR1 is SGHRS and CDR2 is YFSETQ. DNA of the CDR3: TGCGCCAGCAGCTTGGACCCCGCAGGAGGCTACACCTTC. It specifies CASSLDPAGGYTF.

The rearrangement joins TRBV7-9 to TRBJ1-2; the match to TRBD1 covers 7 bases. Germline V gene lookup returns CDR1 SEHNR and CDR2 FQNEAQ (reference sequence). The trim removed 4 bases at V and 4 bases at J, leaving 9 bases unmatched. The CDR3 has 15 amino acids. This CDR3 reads CASSSTGQKAYGYTF. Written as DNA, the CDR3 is TGTGCCAGCAGCTCAACGGGACAGAAAGCCTATGGCTACACCTTC.

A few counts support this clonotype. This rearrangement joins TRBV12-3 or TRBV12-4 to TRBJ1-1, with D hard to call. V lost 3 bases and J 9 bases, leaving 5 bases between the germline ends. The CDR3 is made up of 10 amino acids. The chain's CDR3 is CASSLWKAFF. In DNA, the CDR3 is TGTGCCAGCAGTTTGTGGAAAGCTTTCTTT.

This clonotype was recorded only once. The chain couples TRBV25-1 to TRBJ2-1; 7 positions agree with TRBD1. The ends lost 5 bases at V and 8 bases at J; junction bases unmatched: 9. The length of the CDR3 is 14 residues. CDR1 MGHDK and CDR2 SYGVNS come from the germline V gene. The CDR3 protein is CASSRDREGHEQFF. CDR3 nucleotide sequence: TGTGCCAGCAGTCGTGACAGGGAAGGCCATGAGCAGTTCTTC.

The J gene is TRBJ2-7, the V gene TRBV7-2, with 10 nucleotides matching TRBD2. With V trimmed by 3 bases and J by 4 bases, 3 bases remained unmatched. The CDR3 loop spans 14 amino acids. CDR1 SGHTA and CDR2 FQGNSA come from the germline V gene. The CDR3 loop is CASSFGAGGYEQYF. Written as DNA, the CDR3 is TGTGCCAGCAGCTTCGGAGCGGGAGGGTACGAGCAGTACTTC.

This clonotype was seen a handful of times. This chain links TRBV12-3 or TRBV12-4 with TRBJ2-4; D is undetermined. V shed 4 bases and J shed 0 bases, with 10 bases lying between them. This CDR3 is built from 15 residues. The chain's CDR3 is CASSYWTVAKNIQYF. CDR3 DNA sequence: TGTGCCAGCAGTTATTGGACGGTAGCCAAAAACATTCAGTACTTC.

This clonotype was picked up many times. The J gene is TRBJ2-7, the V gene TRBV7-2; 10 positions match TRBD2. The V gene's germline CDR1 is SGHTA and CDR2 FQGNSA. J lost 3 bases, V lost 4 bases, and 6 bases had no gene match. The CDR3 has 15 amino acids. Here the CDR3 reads CASSSPGLAYYEQYF. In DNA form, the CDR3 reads TGTGCCAGCAGCTCTCCGGGACTAGCGTACTACGAGCAGTACTTC.